This entry lists 32 T cell receptor beta chains sequenced from one sample in a study of T-cell memory formation after mild COVID-19. MiXCR was run by TCRdb on the 5' RACE reads, yielding one entry per CDR3 protein. The sample carries about 210,000 distinct CDR3 sequences, under 30% recorded once. Sequenced input: PBMCs or a T cell subset sorted from them (not recorded which). These receptors all come from an adult woman who had mild COVID-19 (a few samples of this study predate the infection). Cell type and time point are not known.

This clonotype was observed a handful of times. An end of the junction does not agree with germline; a read error may underlie this. The chain recombines TRBV7-9 with TRBJ2-5; D remains ambiguous. The CDR3 is 12 residues long. Germline values: CDR1 SEHNR, CDR2 FQNEAQ (reference sequence). The CDR3 region is CASRLDRETQYF. For the CDR3, the DNA is TGTGCCAGCCGCTTGGACCGGGAGACCCAGTACTTC. Combining the CDR3 with reference TRBV7-9 and TRBJ2-5 gives the whole variable domain DTGVSQNPRHKITKRGQNVTFRCDPISEHNRLYWYRQTLGQGPEFLTYFQNEAQLEKSRLLSDRFSAERPKGSFSTLEIQRTEQGDSAMYLCASRLDRETQYFGPGTRLLVL.

This clonotype came up a few times. This chain uses TRBV30 with TRBJ1-1; D uncertain. Per the germline V gene, CDR1 is GTSNPN and CDR2 is SVGIG (reference sequence). The CDR3 is made up of 13 amino acids. V shed 3 bases and J shed 1 base, with 9 bases lying between them. CDR3 loop: CAWRGRTNTEAFF. CDR3 coding DNA: TGTGCCTGGAGGGGTAGGACGAACACTGAAGCTTTCTTT.

The chain uses TRBV30 and TRBJ2-1, with unresolved D. V was trimmed by 1 base and J by 9 bases, leaving 10 bases between them. The CDR3 sequence is 12 residues long. Germline CDR1 and CDR2: GTSNPN and SVGIG (reference sequence). CDR3 residues: CAWSANYGEQFF. As DNA, the CDR3 is TGTGCCTGGAGTGCGAACTACGGTGAGCAGTTCTTC.

This clonotype was seen only a few times. This chain joins TRBV24-1 and TRBJ2-1; 7 bases are shared with TRBD1. The germline V gene encodes CDR1 KGHDR and CDR2 SFDVKD. The CDR3 spans 13 residues. Losses at the gene ends were 3 bases for V and 12 bases for J; bases not matched to a gene: 7. The CDR3 DNA reads as TGTGCCACCAGTGATGACAGGGTTGGGGTGCAGTTCTTC. This codes for CATSDDRVGVQFF.

The V call is TRBV11-2, the J call TRBJ2-7; 8 nucleotides match TRBD2. Germline values: CDR1 SGHAT, CDR2 FQNNGV. This CDR3 region has 16 residues. Trimming took 5 bases from V and 0 from J; bases not matched to a gene: 9. The CDR3 coding sequence is TGTGCCAGCAGCACCCCCATGGGACTAGACTCCTACGAGCAGTACTTC. Amino acid sequence: CASSTPMGLDSYEQYF.

This sequence joins TRBV9 and TRBJ2-1; 11 bases align to TRBD2. J was trimmed by 4 bases and V by 2 bases; bases with no gene match: 11. The CDR3 totals 18 residues. CDR1 SGDLS and CDR2 YYNGEE come from the germline V gene. The CDR3 DNA is TGTGCCAGCAGCGTCGGGACTAGCGGAATCATGCGGTACAATGAGCAGTTCTTC. Protein: CASSVGTSGIMRYNEQFF.

The rearrangement uses TRBV6-5 and TRBJ1-3; D is undetermined. Germline values: CDR1 MNHEY, CDR2 SVGAGI. The CDR3 is 15 residues long. V was shortened by 5 bases and J by 0 bases, with 11 bases between the two germline ends. Written as DNA, the CDR3 is TGTGCCAGCAGTCGCTTCTCGGCCTCTGGAAACACCATATATTTT. Protein product: CASSRFSASGNTIYF.

The rearrangement uses TRBV6-2 or TRBV6-3 and TRBJ2-7; no definite D call. This CDR3 contains 12 residues. V was cut by 9 bases and J by 0 bases, with 9 bases left in between. From germline, CDR1 is MNHEY and CDR2 SVGEGT. The CDR3: CASTTDSYEQYF. DNA of the CDR3: TGTGCCAGTACGACGGACTCCTACGAGCAGTACTTC.

V usage is TRBV15 and J usage is TRBJ2-1; no reliable D call. Per the germline V gene, CDR1 is LNHNV and CDR2 is YYDKDF (reference sequence). The CDR3 contains 15 residues. V gave up 0 bases and J gave up 0 bases, with 6 bases separating them. The CDR3 nucleotides read TGTGCCACCAGCAGAGATACGGACTCCTACAATGAGCAGTTCTTC. Translation gives CATSRDTDSYNEQFF.

This clonotype was picked up a small number of times. V is TRBV7-3 and J is TRBJ2-3, with TRBD2 matching over 9 bases. The V gene's germline CDR1 is SGHTA and CDR2 FQGTGA. The CDR3 contains 15 residues. With V trimmed by 3 bases and J by 6 bases, 7 bases remained unmatched. The CDR3: CASSFSGGPADTQYF. The CDR3 bases are TGTGCCAGCAGCTTTAGCGGGGGACCCGCGGATACGCAGTATTTT.

The V gene is TRBV7-2, the J gene TRBJ2-7; 7 bases agree with TRBD2. Trimming removed 1 base from V and 3 bases from J; junction bases left unmatched: 3. Germline V gene data show CDR1 as SGHTA and CDR2 as FQGNSA. This CDR3 is built from 14 residues. The CDR3 DNA reads TGTGCCAGCAGCTTAGTCCCTAGCGGCTACGAGCAGTACTTC. Translating it yields CASSLVPSGYEQYF.

The chain has TRBV5-1 and TRBJ2-1; D is ambiguous. Germline-derived CDR1 and CDR2 are SGHRS and YFSETQ. The CDR3 is 15 amino acids. Trimming cost V 1 base and J 7 bases, with 15 bases left between them. CDR3 in amino acids: CASSLFRPEANEQFF. The CDR3 bases are TGCGCCAGCAGCTTGTTCAGACCTGAGGCGAATGAGCAGTTCTTC.

The CDR3 DNA reads TGCAGCGCGGGCGGCCTCTCTGGAAACACCATATATTTT. Its protein is CSAGGLSGNTIYF. The J gene is TRBJ1-3, the V gene TRBV29-1; D call uncertain. Germline assignment: CDR1 SQVTM and CDR2 ANQGSEA. This CDR3 contains 13 residues. Between the trimmed V and J ends, which lost 7 bases and 0 bases, there was a span of 10 bases.

This clonotype appeared a few times. In DNA, the CDR3 is TGTGCCAGCAGCTTGCTCGCGTGGGAGCAGTACTTC. Its translation: CASSLLAWEQYF. V and J are TRBV11-2 and TRBJ2-7, with no clear D. The CDR3 covers 12 residues. The germline V gene has CDR1 SGHAT and CDR2 FQNNGV. Trimming took off 3 bases at V and 7 bases at J, with 10 bases between the two ends. Drawing the rest from reference TRBV11-2 and TRBJ2-7, the complete variable domain is EAGVAQSPRYKIIEKRQSVAFWCNPISGHATLYWYQQILGQGPKLLIQFQNNGVVDDSQLPKDRFSAERLKGVDSTLKIQPAKLEDSAVYLCASSLLAWEQYFGPGTRLTVT.

This clonotype was found a few times. The chain uses TRBV20-1 and TRBJ1-5; D call uncertain. With 7 bases removed from V and 0 bases from J, the gap between germline ends came to 7 bases. The CDR3 runs 12 residues. Germline V gene lookup returns CDR1 DFQATT and CDR2 SNEGSKA (reference sequence). The CDR3 nucleotides are TGCAGTGGGGCTCTTAGCAATCAGCCCCAGCATTTT. It specifies CSGALSNQPQHF.

This clonotype was seen only a few times. The rearrangement links TRBV2 to TRBJ2-3, with 9 nucleotides matching TRBD2. The germline CDR1 and CDR2 sequences are SNHLY and FYNNEI. Unmatched junction bases numbered 5, after V lost 6 bases and J lost 4 bases. This CDR3 is 14 amino acids long. The CDR3 nucleotides are TGTGCCAGCAGGGGAGCGGGGGGCCCAGATACGCAGTATTTT. Translated, it gives CASRGAGGPDTQYF.

This rearrangement joins TRBV20-1 to TRBJ1-2, with D tentatively TRBD1 (5 bases). This CDR3 contains 14 residues. With 0 bases removed from V and 8 bases from J, the gap between germline ends came to 16 bases. Germline V gives CDR1 DFQATT, CDR2 SNEGSKA (reference sequence). The CDR3 DNA is TGCAGTGCTAGAGATGGCAGGGATGTTGAAGGCTACACCTTC. Translating it yields CSARDGRDVEGYTF.

The gene calls are TRBV27 and TRBJ2-5; 13 positions agree with TRBD2. This CDR3 comprises 17 residues. V gave up 4 bases and J gave up 2 bases; unmatched junction bases: 7. Germline assignment: CDR1 MNHEY and CDR2 SMNVEV (reference sequence). CDR3 sequence (DNA): TGTGCCAGCAGTTGGACTAGCGGGGGAGAACTACAAGAGACCCAGTACTTC. It is translated as CASSWTSGGELQETQYF.

This sequence joins TRBV6-2 or TRBV6-3 and TRBJ2-3, with D uncertain. From germline, CDR1 is MNHEY and CDR2 SVGEGT. The CDR3 totals 14 residues. The V and J ends lost 6 bases and 2 bases respectively, with 12 bases between them. The CDR3 DNA follows: TGTGCCAGCAGGCCCGCGGATCCCACAGATACGCAGTATTTT. It codes for CASRPADPTDTQYF.

About this clonotype itself: The junction differs from germline at one of its ends, possibly a read error. The J gene is TRBJ1-2, the V gene TRBV12-3 or TRBV12-4; 7 positions match TRBD1. The CDR3 covers 15 residues. The CDR3 DNA reads TGTGCCAGCAGTTTTTCGCACAGGGGTAACGATGGCTACACCTTC. Its translation is CASSFSHRGNDGYTF.

The chain recombines TRBV7-3 with TRBJ1-1; possible D gene TRBD1, 5 bases. The ends were cut back, 2 bases at V and 4 bases at J, with 11 bases in the middle. Germline CDR1 and CDR2: SGHTA and FQGTGA. The CDR3 is 14 amino acids. The CDR3, as DNA: TGTGCCAGCAGCTTACGAGGGGTTGGCACTGAAGCTTTCTTT. The encoded protein is CASSLRGVGTEAFF.

The chain recombines TRBV5-1 with TRBJ1-1, with a tentative D call TRBD1 (5 bases). The V and J ends lost 2 bases and 3 bases respectively, with 14 bases between them. This CDR3 comprises 15 residues. The germline V gene encodes CDR1 SGHRS and CDR2 YFSETQ. CDR3: CASSFLGTEDTEAFF. The CDR3 nucleotides read TGCGCCAGCAGCTTCCTCGGGACGGAGGACACTGAAGCTTTCTTT.

The DNA for the CDR3 is TGCGCCAGCAGCACAGACAGGGTTCAAGAGACCCAGTACTTC. This translates into CASSTDRVQETQYF. The chain employs TRBV5-1 and TRBJ2-5, with 7 bases aligning to TRBD1. CDR1 is SGHRS and CDR2 is YFSETQ in the germline V gene. The J segment lost 2 bases and the V segment lost 4 bases, leaving 5 bases of the junction unmatched. This CDR3 region has 14 residues. The whole variable domain, filled in from reference TRBV5-1 and TRBJ2-5, reads KAGVTQTPRYLIKTRGQQVTLSCSPISGHRSVSWYQQTPGQGLQFLFEYFSETQRNKGNFPGRFSGRQFSNSRSEMNVSTLELGDSALYLCASSTDRVQETQYFGPGTRLLVL.

The rearrangement uses TRBV7-8 and TRBJ2-5, with no clear D. This CDR3 region has 13 residues. The V gene's germline CDR1 is SGHVS and CDR2 FQNEAQ. Trimming took 6 bases from V and 4 from J, leaving 12 bases between them. The CDR3, as DNA: TGTGCCAGCAGGTCTGAATTTGGAGAGACCCAGTACTTC. Its protein product is CASRSEFGETQYF. Full variable domain (outside the CDR3, taken from reference TRBV7-8 and TRBJ2-5): GAGVSQSPRYKVAKRGQDVALRCDPISGHVSLFWYQQALGQGPEFLTYFQNEAQLDKSGLPSDRFFAERPEGSVSTLKIQRTQQEDSAVYLCASRSEFGETQYFGPGTRLLVL.

The V gene is TRBV7-9, the J gene TRBJ2-3, with a weak D call TRBD1 (5 bases). The CDR3 totals 15 residues. V was cut by 6 bases and J by 4 bases, with 17 bases left in between. Germline CDR1 and CDR2: SEHNR and FQNEAQ (reference sequence). The DNA of the CDR3 is TGTGCCAGCAGTGTGGGGCTGGGATTATCAGATACGCAGTATTTT. Residues: CASSVGLGLSDTQYF. Supplemented by reference TRBV7-9 and TRBJ2-3, the full variable domain reads DTGVSQNPRHKITKRGQNVTFRCDPISEHNRLYWYRQTLGQGPEFLTYFQNEAQLEKSRLLSDRFSAERPKGSFSTLEIQRTEQGDSAMYLCASSVGLGLSDTQYFGPGTRLTVL.

This chain uses TRBV12-3 or TRBV12-4 with TRBJ2-1; D perhaps matches TRBD2 (6 bases). CDR3 size: 17 residues. V was cut by 2 bases and J by 0 bases, with 14 bases left in between. The CDR3 sequence is CASSLPEGISSYNEQFF. Here the CDR3 DNA reads TGTGCCAGCAGTTTACCGGAGGGGATCAGCTCCTACAATGAGCAGTTCTTC.

This clonotype was observed a handful of times. The chain couples TRBV20-1 to TRBJ2-1; 9 bases line up with TRBD2. The CDR3 is made up of 16 amino acids. Germline CDR1 reads DFQATT; CDR2 reads SNEGSKA (reference sequence). The ends lost 2 bases at V and 3 bases at J; junction bases unmatched: 8. Here the CDR3 DNA reads TGCAGTGCTAGATGGGGCGGGGGGGCCCTCTACAATGAGCAGTTCTTC. This gives the protein CSARWGGGALYNEQFF.

V gene TRBV3-1 combines with J gene TRBJ1-6, with TRBD1 matching over 7 bases. This CDR3 has 14 residues. The junction had 4 bases not matched to a gene; V was cut back by 4 bases and J by 7 bases. Germline values: CDR1 LGHDT, CDR2 YNNKEL (reference sequence). This chain's CDR3 is CASSRQGVNSPLHF. CDR3 DNA: TGTGCCAGCAGCCGACAGGGTGTAAATTCACCCCTCCACTTT. Together with reference TRBV3-1 and TRBJ1-6, the CDR3 gives the full variable domain: DTAVSQTPKYLVTQMGNDKSIKCEQNLGHDTMYWYKQDSKKFLKIMFSYNNKELIINETVPNRFSPKSPDKAHLNLHINSLELGDSAVYFCASSRQGVNSPLHFGNGTRLTVT.

This clonotype turned up a few times. The chain links TRBV19 to TRBJ2-1; 10 bases align to TRBD2. V was clipped by 5 bases and J by 0 bases; unmatched bases: 10. The CDR3 length is 18 residues. Germline lookup yields CDR1 LNHDA and CDR2 SQIVND (reference sequence). The CDR3 protein is CASSRSGSGRSSYNEQFF. The CDR3 bases are TGTGCCAGTAGTCGATCCGGTAGCGGGAGGAGCTCCTACAATGAGCAGTTCTTC.

The rearrangement uses TRBV4-3 and TRBJ1-1; 7 nucleotides line up with TRBD1. V shed 0 bases, J shed 0 bases, and the junction held 10 bases outside the gene matches. CDR1 LGHNA and CDR2 YSLEER come from the germline V gene. This CDR3 region has 18 residues. CDR3 nucleotide sequence: TGCGCCAGCAGCCAAGATCCCCGGCCAACAGGGGTGAACACTGAAGCTTTCTTT. It specifies CASSQDPRPTGVNTEAFF.

This clonotype was seen only a few times. This chain uses TRBV4-3 with TRBJ2-3; maybe TRBD1 (6 bases). CDR3 length: 16 residues. Germline CDR1 and CDR2: LGHNA and YSLEER. The V and J ends lost 5 bases and 2 bases respectively, with 17 bases between them. CDR3 nucleotides: TGCGCCAGCAGCTTCCGGGACATTGGATTCACAGATACGCAGTATTTT. It codes for CASSFRDIGFTDTQYF.

V usage is TRBV7-3 and J usage is TRBJ2-3; 11 nucleotides align to TRBD2. The J segment lost 7 bases and the V segment lost 4 bases, leaving 10 bases of the junction unmatched. Per the germline V gene, CDR1 is SGHTA and CDR2 is FQGTGA. The CDR3 contains 16 residues. The CDR3 is CASSSPTTSGVYTQYF. The CDR3 DNA is TGTGCCAGCAGCTCCCCTACGACTAGCGGGGTATATACGCAGTATTTT. The variable domain in full, with the rest retrieved from reference TRBV7-3 and TRBJ2-3, is GAGVSQTPSNKVTEKGKYVELRCDPISGHTALYWYRQSLGQGPEFLIYFQGTGAADDSGLPNDRFFAVRPEGSVSTLKIQRTERGDSAVYLCASSSPTTSGVYTQYFGPGTRLTVL.